These 8 T cell receptor beta chains originate from one sample sequenced in a study of cytomegalovirus exposure and HLA in healthy donors. PCR amplification relied on 60 Vbeta primers (plus 13 Jbeta primers). Libraries were prepared by immunoSEQ multiplex PCR; TCRdb keeps only in-frame clonotypes and omits some of them. Of hundreds of thousands of clones in the sample, about four fifths are singletons; the top ten hold 6%. The sample was PBMCs. Receptor source: a man aged 35 to 55 in good health and CMV-seropositive.

The chain joins TRBV4-1 to TRBJ2-2; maybe TRBD2 (6 bases). V lost 11 bases and J 1 base, leaving 11 bases between the germline ends. Germline-derived CDR1 and CDR2 are MGHRA and YSYEKL. CDR3 length equals 13 residues. In DNA, the CDR3 is TGCGCCTCCGGGACTTTGAACACCGGGGAGCTGTTTTTT. Its translation: CASGTLNTGELFF.

The chain carries TRBV7-9 and TRBJ2-7, with TRBD1 identical over 7 bases. CDR3 length: 13 residues. Germline V gene data show CDR1 as SEHNR and CDR2 as FQNEAQ (reference sequence). Trimming cost V 4 bases and J 5 bases; bases outside gene matches: 5. The CDR3 coding sequence is TGTGCCAGCAGCTCTGACAGGGTCCACGAGCAGTACTTC. Amino acids: CASSSDRVHEQYF.

This chain uses TRBV29-1 with TRBJ1-2, with D perhaps matching TRBD1 (6 bases). This CDR3 comprises 12 residues. Germline V gene lookup returns CDR1 SQVTM and CDR2 ANQGSEA. Trimming removed 7 bases from V and 7 bases from J, with 16 bases in between. The CDR3 DNA reads TGCAGCGCTTGGTTACAGGGATCTGGCTACACCTTC. Translating gives CSAWLQGSGYTF.

This chain joins TRBV19 and TRBJ2-1; TRBD2 agrees at 10 bases. The CDR3 length is 15 residues. Germline CDR1 LNHDA, CDR2 SQIVND (reference sequence). After removal of 6 bases from V and 7 bases from J, the junction contained 9 bases not matched to a gene. DNA for the CDR3: TGTGCCAGTAGCTACTTAGCGGGAGGTGGGAATGAGCAGTTCTTC. It encodes CASSYLAGGGNEQFF. Full variable domain (rest looked up from reference TRBV19 and TRBJ2-1): DGGITQSPKYLFRKEGQNVTLSCEQNLNHDAMYWYRQDPGQGLRLIYYSQIVNDFQKGDIAEGYSVSREKKESFPLTVTSAQKNPTAFYLCASSYLAGGGNEQFFGPGTRLTVL.

The chain is built from TRBV7-6 and TRBJ1-1, with TRBD1 matching over 12 bases. Germline CDR1 is SGHVS and CDR2 is FNYEAQ. CDR3 size: 18 residues. The J segment lost 6 bases and the V segment lost 3 bases, leaving 14 bases of the junction unmatched. The CDR3 nucleotides are TGTGCCAGCAGCTTTGCGCCGGGACAGGGGGCGGAGGGGGCTGAAGCTTTCTTT. This sequence encodes CASSFAPGQGAEGAEAFF.

In this sample, this clone turned up once. This chain uses TRBV11-2 with TRBJ2-5; D ambiguous. Germline V gives CDR1 SGHAT, CDR2 FQNNGV. V lost 5 bases, J lost 1 base, and 8 bases lay in between. The CDR3 runs 13 residues. The CDR3 DNA sequence: TGTGCCAGCAGCCGGCGGATCCAAGAGACCCAGTACTTC. Translating gives CASSRRIQETQYF. The whole variable domain, remainder taken from reference TRBV11-2 and TRBJ2-5, is EAGVAQSPRYKIIEKRQSVAFWCNPISGHATLYWYQQILGQGPKLLIQFQNNGVVDDSQLPKDRFSAERLKGVDSTLKIQPAKLEDSAVYLCASSRRIQETQYFGPGTRLLVL.

This clone came up once. The CDR3 coding sequence is TGTGCCAGCACCTGGACAGGGGGGCCCTATGGCTACACCTTC. Translated: CASTWTGGPYGYTF. This sequence joins TRBV6-6 and TRBJ1-2; 10 bases agree with TRBD1. The CDR3 loop spans 14 amino acids. V dropped 7 bases and J dropped 4; count of bases not matched to a gene: 6. The germline gives CDR1 MNHNY, CDR2 SVGAGI (reference sequence).

The rearrangement uses TRBV5-8 and TRBJ2-1; the match to TRBD2 covers 11 bases. Trimming at V came to 4 bases and at J to 1 base, leaving 1 base not matched to a gene. There are 15 residues in the CDR3. CDR1 is SGHTS and CDR2 is YDEGEE in the germline V gene. This CDR3 is CASSIAGGSYNEQFF. CDR3 nucleotide sequence: TGTGCCAGCAGCATAGCGGGAGGGTCCTACAATGAGCAGTTCTTC.